These 19 T cell receptor beta chains were all obtained from the same sample, sequenced in a study of T cells after yellow fever vaccination. TCRdb reprocessed the 5' RACE reads via MiXCR and lists one record per CDR3 protein. The sample has approximately 600,000 distinct CDR3 sequences, roughly an eighth seen once; the top ten hold just under 15%. The source was PBMCs, collected on the day of the yellow fever booster vaccination. The receptors stem from a man under 40 who received the YFV17D yellow fever vaccine.

This clonotype was detected a few times. V gene TRBV12-5 combines with J gene TRBJ2-3; 8 bases agree with TRBD2. J was trimmed by 2 bases and V by 3 bases; bases with no gene match: 7. Per the germline V gene, CDR1 is LGHNT and CDR2 is FRNRAP. The CDR3 contains 16 residues. CDR3 loop: CASGFVAGGTTDTQYF. For the CDR3, the DNA is TGTGCTAGTGGTTTCGTGGCGGGAGGTACCACAGATACGCAGTATTTT.

This clonotype was counted at least ten times. The V call is TRBV6-2 or TRBV6-3, the J call TRBJ2-1; unclear D gene. CDR3 size: 14 residues. Trimming pared 2 bases from V and 1 base from J, leaving 6 bases between. CDR1 is MNHEY, CDR2 SVGEGT, per germline. The CDR3 loop is CASSYDPSYNEQFF. In DNA, the CDR3 is TGTGCCAGCAGTTACGATCCGTCCTACAATGAGCAGTTCTTC.

The genes are TRBV19 and TRBJ1-2, with D uncertain. From germline, CDR1 is LNHDA and CDR2 SQIVND (reference sequence). Trimming removed 3 bases at V and 5 bases at J, with 13 bases between. The CDR3 contains 14 residues. CDR3 sequence reads: CASSMGPGFYGYTF. The CDR3 region has the DNA TGTGCCAGTAGTATGGGCCCAGGATTTTATGGCTACACCTTC.

The sample holds many counts of this clonotype. J is TRBJ2-7 and V is TRBV5-1; no clear D gene. The V end was cut by 0 bases, the J end by 1 base, with 8 bases between. This CDR3 contains 14 residues. Germline lookup yields CDR1 SGHRS and CDR2 YFSETQ. DNA of the CDR3: TGCGCCAGCAGCTTGGAAGCATTATCCTACGAGCAGTACTTC. It encodes CASSLEALSYEQYF.

The gene calls are TRBV6-2 or TRBV6-3 and TRBJ2-7, with 10 bases aligning to TRBD1. The CDR3 is made up of 15 amino acids. Germline V gene lookup returns CDR1 MNHEY and CDR2 SVGEGT. V lost 9 bases to trimming and J lost 6 bases; unmatched junction nucleotides: 14. CDR3 residues: CASTPTGGRFPEQYF. CDR3 coding DNA: TGTGCCAGTACACCGACAGGGGGCCGTTTTCCCGAGCAGTACTTC.

This clonotype came up a few times. V gene TRBV15 combines with J gene TRBJ2-2, with D possibly being TRBD1 or TRBD2 (7 bases each). The length of the CDR3 is 15 residues. V lost 5 bases and J 7 bases, leaving 17 bases between the germline ends. Germline V gene lookup returns CDR1 LNHNV and CDR2 YYDKDF (reference sequence). CDR3 protein: CATSPGRGRIGELFF. The CDR3 DNA reads TGTGCCACCAGCCCGGGGAGGGGGCGTATCGGGGAGCTGTTTTTT.

At least ten counts were recorded for this clonotype. A read error may account for a junction end that differs from germline. The V call is TRBV15, the J call TRBJ2-7; maybe TRBD2 (6 bases). Germline V gives CDR1 LNHNV, CDR2 YYDKDF (reference sequence). The CDR3 is 14 residues long. The CDR3 DNA reads TGTGCCACCAGCAGAGCGGGAGCCTCCCACGAGCAGTACTTC. Translated: CATSRAGASHEQYF.

This clonotype was picked up one time. The gene calls are TRBV18 and TRBJ2-3; the D gene could be TRBD1 or TRBD2 (5 bases each). The V end lost 0 bases, the J end lost 2 bases, and 15 bases lay between the germline ends. Germline V gene sequence: CDR1 KGHSH, CDR2 LQKENI. The CDR3 extends over 17 amino acids. CDR3 loop: CASSPPRRGPPTDTQYF. Here the CDR3 DNA reads TGTGCCAGCTCACCACCGCGACGGGGACCTCCCACAGATACGCAGTATTTT.

J is TRBJ2-2 and V is TRBV7-2, with D hard to call. Trimming shortened V by 1 base and J by 2 bases, and 11 bases separated the two germline ends. Germline V lookup: CDR1 SGHTA, CDR2 FQGNSA. This CDR3 has 16 residues. The CDR3 is CASSLGSQRNTGELFF. The CDR3 DNA follows: TGTGCCAGCAGCTTAGGGTCACAGCGAAACACCGGGGAGCTGTTTTTT.

The chain has TRBV14 and TRBJ1-2; D is undetermined. The CDR3 loop spans 11 amino acids. CDR1 is SGHDN and CDR2 is FVKESK in the germline V gene. V was shortened by 1 base and J by 14 bases, with 11 bases between the two germline ends. The CDR3 spells CASSQGPSQTF. The CDR3 region has the DNA TGTGCCAGCAGCCAAGGTCCGTCCCAAACCTTC.

This clonotype was recorded many times. J is TRBJ2-1 and V is TRBV7-2; possibly TRBD1 or TRBD2 for D (5 bases each). The V and J ends lost 1 base and 0 bases respectively, with 13 bases between them. The V gene's germline CDR1 is SGHTA and CDR2 FQGNSA. This CDR3 has 17 amino acids. The CDR3 DNA sequence: TGTGCCAGCAGCTTAGGGGCAGGGACCTTCTCCTACAATGAGCAGTTCTTC. Translation: CASSLGAGTFSYNEQFF.

This clonotype was seen repeatedly, ten times or more. The V call is TRBV6-5, the J call TRBJ2-1; D assignment may be TRBD1 or TRBD2 (5 bases each). Germline assignment: CDR1 MNHEY and CDR2 SVGAGI. V was shortened by 6 bases and J by 8 bases, with 8 bases between the two germline ends. This CDR3 contains 11 residues. The CDR3 loop reads CASSRGDEQFF. CDR3 sequence (DNA): TGTGCCAGCAGCCGAGGGGATGAGCAGTTCTTC.

The chain employs TRBV19 and TRBJ2-6; 9 nucleotides line up with TRBD1. The germline gives CDR1 LNHDA, CDR2 SQIVND (reference sequence). The CDR3 spans 18 residues. V gave up 7 bases and J gave up 3 bases; unmatched junction bases: 13. As DNA, the CDR3 is TGTGCCAGTACGATAGGGACAGGGAGGAATCTTGGGGCCAACGTCCTGACTTTC. Its translation: CASTIGTGRNLGANVLTF. The full variable domain, completed using reference TRBV19 and TRBJ2-6, is DGGITQSPKYLFRKEGQNVTLSCEQNLNHDAMYWYRQDPGQGLRLIYYSQIVNDFQKGDIAEGYSVSREKKESFPLTVTSAQKNPTAFYLCASTIGTGRNLGANVLTFGAGSRLTVL.

This clonotype has a handful of counts. V usage is TRBV28 and J usage is TRBJ1-5; 7 nucleotides agree with TRBD1. CDR1 is MDHEN and CDR2 is SYDVKM in the germline V gene. Trimming at V came to 5 bases and at J to 3 bases, leaving 4 bases not matched to a gene. CDR3 length: 14 amino acids. The chain's CDR3 is CASSRQGYNQPQHF. The CDR3 nucleotides read TGTGCCAGCAGTCGACAGGGATACAATCAGCCCCAGCATTTT.

The chain joins TRBV24-1 to TRBJ2-1; 12 bases are shared with TRBD2. Trimming took 4 bases from V and 8 from J; bases not matched to a gene: 5. The V gene's germline CDR1 is KGHDR and CDR2 SFDVKD. CDR3 length equals 15 residues. The CDR3 reads CATSESSGRGHEQFF. CDR3 nucleotides: TGTGCCACCAGTGAATCTAGCGGGAGGGGCCATGAGCAGTTCTTC.

This chain uses TRBV5-1 with TRBJ2-1; TRBD1 aligns across 9 bases. Germline CDR1 reads SGHRS; CDR2 reads YFSETQ. J gave up 0 bases and V 2 bases, and 3 bases lay outside the gene matches. CDR3 length: 16 amino acids. DNA for the CDR3: TGCGCCAGCAGCTTAGGGGACAGGGTCTCCTACAATGAGCAGTTCTTC. It encodes CASSLGDRVSYNEQFF.

This clonotype came up a few times. The chain is built from TRBV20-1 and TRBJ2-5; 9 nucleotides agree with TRBD1. The V gene's germline CDR1 is DFQATT and CDR2 SNEGSKA (reference sequence). V shed 3 bases, J shed 5 bases, and the junction held 7 bases outside the gene matches. This CDR3 has 14 amino acids. CDR3 DNA: TGCAGTGCTAGTCCCGACAGGGGGTGGGAGACCCAGTACTTC. It yields the protein CSASPDRGWETQYF.

This clonotype has only a few counts. The chain employs TRBV29-1 and TRBJ2-2; TRBD1 matches at 8 bases. V trimming: 5 bases; J trimming: 3 bases; junction bases outside the gene matches: 5. The CDR3 contains 14 residues. Germline assignment: CDR1 SQVTM and CDR2 ANQGSEA. CDR3 sequence reads: CSVFRGLDTGELFF. The CDR3 DNA sequence: TGCAGCGTTTTCAGGGGGCTCGACACCGGGGAGCTGTTTTTT.

The chain links TRBV29-1 to TRBJ2-3; D is perhaps TRBD1 or TRBD2 (5 bases each). Trimming took off 8 bases at V and 4 bases at J, with 19 bases between the two ends. Germline CDR1 is SQVTM and CDR2 is ANQGSEA. The length of the CDR3 is 14 residues. CDR3 loop: CSTRNGQGADTQYF. The CDR3, as DNA: TGCAGCACGAGAAACGGGCAGGGAGCAGATACGCAGTATTTT.